The rows below give T cell receptor beta chains drawn from one sample of a study of Tregs in tolerant kidney transplant recipients. Sequencing used immunoSEQ multiplex PCR; TCRdb keeps in-frame clones, though not all of them. Of approximately 98,000 clones detected, about 90% appear once; the ten largest clones hold roughly 0.31%. Sequenced material: CD4+ T cells from blood, taken before the transplant. The source of these receptors is a human donor who received a combined kidney and bone marrow transplant. The CDR3 runs from the conserved cysteine through the conserved F or W. D genes are given only for firm matches. The size of a clone is reported for some rows only, either as once, few or many, or as a class for expanded clones.

j_gene: TRBJ2-7; abundance: .; d_gene: TRBD1; v_gene: TRBV10-1; CDR3nt: TGCGCCAGCAGTGAGTCGGGGGCAGGGGGCATTATATCCTACGAGCAGTACTTC; CDR3aa: CASSESGAGGIISYEQYF
j_gene: TRBJ2-3; abundance: .; d_gene: TRBD2; v_gene: TRBV2; CDR3nt: TGTGCCAGCACCGGGACTAGGCCAGATACGCAGTATTTT; CDR3aa: CASTGTRPDTQYF
j_gene: TRBJ1-5; abundance: .; d_gene: .; v_gene: TRBV11-2; CDR3nt: TGTGCCAGCAGCTCGCAGGGGCAGAGCAATCAGCCCCAGCATTTT; CDR3aa: CASSSQGQSNQPQHF
j_gene: TRBJ2-7; abundance: .; d_gene: .; v_gene: TRBV7-9; CDR3nt: TGTGCCAGCAGCGGAGGGAGTTACTACGAGCAGTACTTC; CDR3aa: CASSGGSYYEQYF
j_gene: TRBJ2-7; abundance: .; d_gene: TRBD1; v_gene: TRBV5-1; CDR3nt: TGCGCCAGCAGCTTGACCTGGACAGGGCCCTACGAGCAGTACTTC; CDR3aa: CASSLTWTGPYEQYF
j_gene: TRBJ1-5; abundance: .; d_gene: TRBD1; v_gene: TRBV2; CDR3nt: TGTGCCAGCAGGACGCCTGGACGACAGGGCGGTCAGCCCCAGCATTTT; CDR3aa: CASRTPGRQGGQPQHF
j_gene: TRBJ2-7; abundance: .; d_gene: TRBD1; v_gene: TRBV18; CDR3nt: TGTGCCAGCTCACTGGACAGGGCACCCTCCTACGAGCAGTACTTC; CDR3aa: CASSLDRAPSYEQYF
j_gene: TRBJ2-7; abundance: .; d_gene: TRBD1; v_gene: TRBV15; CDR3nt: TGTGCCACCAGCAGAGGTCCCCGGGACAGCCACTACGAGCAGTACTTC; CDR3aa: CATSRGPRDSHYEQYF
j_gene: TRBJ1-1; abundance: .; d_gene: .; v_gene: TRBV27; CDR3nt: TGTGCCAGCAGCCGCCCTGACAGGCTGAACACTGAAGCTTTCTTT; CDR3aa: CASSRPDRLNTEAFF
j_gene: TRBJ1-1; abundance: once; d_gene: .; v_gene: TRBV2; CDR3nt: TGTGCCAGCGGGCAGGGGTTTGCTGAAGCTTTCTTT; CDR3aa: CASGQGFAEAFF
j_gene: TRBJ2-7; abundance: .; d_gene: TRBD1; v_gene: TRBV29-1; CDR3nt: TGCAGCGTGGGGACAGGGCCGGATCACGAGCAGTACTTC; CDR3aa: CSVGTGPDHEQYF
j_gene: TRBJ2-5; abundance: .; d_gene: TRBD2; v_gene: TRBV5-4; CDR3nt: TGTGCCAGCACCCACGGATTAGCGGGAAATCAAGAGACCCAGTACTTC; CDR3aa: CASTHGLAGNQETQYF
j_gene: TRBJ2-1; abundance: .; d_gene: .; v_gene: TRBV7-9; CDR3nt: TGTGCCAGCAGGACTTGGGACGACAGGAACAATGAGCAGTTCTTC; CDR3aa: CASRTWDDRNNEQFF
j_gene: TRBJ1-5; abundance: .; d_gene: .; v_gene: TRBV27; CDR3nt: TGTGCCAGCAGTTTAAGCAGGGTGGGCAATCAGCCCCAGCATTTT; CDR3aa: CASSLSRVGNQPQHF
j_gene: TRBJ1-2; abundance: .; d_gene: TRBD1; v_gene: TRBV11-3; CDR3nt: TGTGCCAGCAGCCACAGTGGTGGGACGACAGGGTATGGCTACACCTTC; CDR3aa: CASSHSGGTTGYGYTF
j_gene: TRBJ2-2; abundance: .; d_gene: .; v_gene: TRBV28; CDR3nt: TGTGCCAGCAGTGGCTGGACGGGAAGGGCCGGGGAGCTGTTTTTT; CDR3aa: CASSGWTGRAGELFF
j_gene: TRBJ2-7; abundance: .; d_gene: .; v_gene: TRBV15; CDR3nt: TGTGCCACCAGCAGAGATTTTAGCTCCTACGAGCAGTACTTC; CDR3aa: CATSRDFSSYEQYF
j_gene: TRBJ2-2; abundance: .; d_gene: TRBD1; v_gene: TRBV4-2; CDR3nt: TGTGCCAGCAGCCAAGACAGGGGGCCGACCGGGGAGCTGTTTTTT; CDR3aa: CASSQDRGPTGELFF
j_gene: TRBJ1-1; abundance: .; d_gene: .; v_gene: TRBV5-4; CDR3nt: TGTGCCAGCAGCTTCCCGGGGAACACTGAAGCTTTCTTT; CDR3aa: CASSFPGNTEAFF
j_gene: TRBJ2-7; abundance: .; d_gene: .; v_gene: TRBV7-2; CDR3nt: TGTGCCAGCAGCTTAGGGACACTCTACGAGCAGTACTTC; CDR3aa: CASSLGTLYEQYF
j_gene: TRBJ2-2; abundance: few; d_gene: .; v_gene: TRBV15; CDR3nt: TGTGCCACCAGGAGGCTAGGATGGACGGGAAACACCGGGGAGCTGTTTTTT; CDR3aa: CATRRLGWTGNTGELFF
j_gene: TRBJ1-4; abundance: .; d_gene: TRBD1; v_gene: TRBV5-1; CDR3nt: TGCGCCAGCAGCCCACGACAGGGAACATTTGGAAGACTGTTTTTT; CDR3aa: CASSPRQGTFGRLFF
j_gene: TRBJ2-1; abundance: .; d_gene: .; v_gene: TRBV7-2; CDR3nt: TGTGCCAGCAGCTTAGGGCGGGGCCGCTCCTACAATGAGCAGTTCTTC; CDR3aa: CASSLGRGRSYNEQFF
j_gene: TRBJ2-6; abundance: .; d_gene: .; v_gene: TRBV7-9; CDR3nt: TGTGCCAGCAGCTTAGCGGGGGGTAGCTCTGGGGCCAACGTCCTGACTTTC; CDR3aa: CASSLAGGSSGANVLTF
j_gene: TRBJ2-2; abundance: .; d_gene: .; v_gene: TRBV10-3; CDR3nt: TGTGCCATCAGTGACTTGAACAGGGACACCGGGGAGCTGTTTTTT; CDR3aa: CAISDLNRDTGELFF
j_gene: TRBJ2-5; abundance: .; d_gene: TRBD1; v_gene: TRBV11-3; CDR3nt: TGTGCCAGCAAAGGGGGACAGGGGGAGACCCAGTACTTC; CDR3aa: CASKGGQGETQYF
j_gene: TRBJ1-1; abundance: .; d_gene: .; v_gene: TRBV9; CDR3nt: TGTGCCAGCAGCGAAACCCAGGGTCGAGACACTGAAGCTTTCTTT; CDR3aa: CASSETQGRDTEAFF
j_gene: TRBJ2-1; abundance: .; d_gene: TRBD2; v_gene: TRBV7-7; CDR3nt: TGTGCCAGCAGCTTCACTAGCGGGGGGGAGGAGGAGCAGTTCTTC; CDR3aa: CASSFTSGGEEEQFF
j_gene: TRBJ2-1; abundance: .; d_gene: TRBD2; v_gene: TRBV5-1; CDR3nt: TGCGCCAGCAGCTTGGAACTAGCGGGGGGGCTAGGTGAGCAGTTCTTC; CDR3aa: CASSLELAGGLGEQFF
j_gene: TRBJ2-1; abundance: .; d_gene: TRBD1; v_gene: TRBV10-3; CDR3nt: TGTGCCATCAGTGAGACAGGGGTATGGCGGCCAGACCACCACAATGAGCAGTTCTTC; CDR3aa: CAISETGVWRPDHHNEQFF
j_gene: TRBJ1-5; abundance: .; d_gene: .; v_gene: TRBV28; CDR3nt: TGTGCCAGCCATGGACTAGTACGGGGGAATCAGCCCCAGCATTTT; CDR3aa: CASHGLVRGNQPQHF
j_gene: TRBJ2-7; abundance: .; d_gene: TRBD2; v_gene: TRBV6-5; CDR3nt: TGTGCCAGCAGGGTCGCAGCGGGAGACGAGCAGTACTTC; CDR3aa: CASRVAAGDEQYF
j_gene: TRBJ2-5; abundance: .; d_gene: TRBD2; v_gene: TRBV5-6; CDR3nt: TGTGCCAGCAGCTTAGGACTAGCGGGAGTTGAGACCCAGTACTTC; CDR3aa: CASSLGLAGVETQYF
j_gene: TRBJ1-2; abundance: .; d_gene: TRBD1; v_gene: TRBV5-5; CDR3nt: TGTGCCAGCAGCTTTGGACAGGGGAACTATGGCTACACCTTC; CDR3aa: CASSFGQGNYGYTF
j_gene: TRBJ1-1; abundance: once; d_gene: .; v_gene: TRBV18; CDR3nt: TGTGCCAGCTCACGTCCAGAAAAAAGCACTGAAGCTTTCTTT; CDR3aa: CASSRPEKSTEAFF
j_gene: TRBJ2-1; abundance: .; d_gene: TRBD2; v_gene: TRBV19; CDR3nt: TGTGCCAGTAGTTCTAGCGGGGTTCTATTGGGCAATGAGCAGTTCTTC; CDR3aa: CASSSSGVLLGNEQFF
j_gene: TRBJ2-5; abundance: .; d_gene: .; v_gene: TRBV7-7; CDR3nt: TGTGCCAGCAGCCCACAGGGCCGGGAGACCCAGTACTTC; CDR3aa: CASSPQGRETQYF
j_gene: TRBJ2-1; abundance: .; d_gene: .; v_gene: TRBV5-1; CDR3nt: TGCGCCAGCACCTGGGGGCTTGGTGAGCAGTTCTTC; CDR3aa: CASTWGLGEQFF
j_gene: TRBJ1-2; abundance: .; d_gene: TRBD1; v_gene: TRBV27; CDR3nt: TGTGCCAGCAGTTTAGGAACAGGGGGCTATGGCTACACCTTC; CDR3aa: CASSLGTGGYGYTF